These 32 T cell receptor beta chains came from one sample sequenced in a study of long-term antiretroviral therapy in people with HIV. The libraries were made with immunoSEQ v3.0 at survey level. TCRdb's table, derived via immunoSEQ multiplex PCR, lists solely in-frame clones and lacks some. The repertoire holds about 17,000 clones, with roughly 90% as singletons. Source: unsorted PBMCs, taken 0.6 years after starting antiretroviral therapy. Receptor source: a middle-aged woman with HIV.

This clone is medium-sized within its sample. Here the CDR3 reads CASRSLGTGSSYEQYF. In DNA form, the CDR3 reads TGTGCCAGCAGGTCCCTGGGGACAGGCAGCTCCTACGAGCAGTACTTC. The chain employs TRBV6-4 and TRBJ2-7; TRBD1 matches at 8 bases. Germline CDR1 is MRHNA and CDR2 is SNTAGT. The CDR3 is made up of 16 amino acids. V shed 6 bases and J 0 bases; nucleotides not matched to a gene: 10.

The V and J genes are TRBV4-1 and TRBJ2-2, with unresolved D. The ends were cut back, 0 bases at V and 0 bases at J, with 5 bases in the middle. From germline, CDR1 is MGHRA and CDR2 YSYEKL. The CDR3 spans 15 residues. This CDR3 reads CASSQEVANTGELFF. CDR3 in DNA: TGCGCCAGCAGCCAAGAAGTGGCGAACACCGGGGAGCTGTTTTTT.

V is TRBV5-6 and J is TRBJ1-2, with D possibly TRBD1 on 6 matching bases. Trimming removed 2 bases at V and 3 bases at J, with 11 bases between. The CDR3 runs 14 residues. Per germline, CDR1 SGHDT and CDR2 YYEEEE. Written as DNA, the CDR3 is TGTGCCAGCAGCTTACAGGGAGTCCACTATGGCTACACCTTC. Its translation: CASSLQGVHYGYTF. Variable domain in full (rest from reference TRBV5-6 and TRBJ1-2): DAGVTQSPTHLIKTRGQQVTLRCSPKSGHDTVSWYQQALGQGPQFIFQYYEEEERQRGNFPDRFSGHQFPNYSSELNVNALLLGDSALYLCASSLQGVHYGYTFGSGTRLTVV.

The genes are TRBV7-2 and TRBJ2-1; 8 nucleotides align to TRBD1. The V segment lost 5 bases and the J segment 15 bases; nucleotides outside the gene matches: 12. Germline V gene sequence: CDR1 SGHTA, CDR2 FQGNSA. CDR3 length equals 13 residues. CDR3 in amino acids: CASSPDPDRVPFF. DNA for the CDR3: TGTGCCAGCAGCCCGGACCCGGACAGGGTGCCGTTCTTC.

The chain links TRBV10-3 to TRBJ1-2; weak D call: TRBD1 (5 bases). Trimming left V 3 bases short and J 4 bases short, with 6 bases between. CDR1 and CDR2 from the germline V gene are ENHRY and SYGVKD. This CDR3 contains 12 residues. In DNA, the CDR3 is TGTGCCATCAGTGATGGGGGCTATGGCTACACCTTC. This translates into CAISDGGYGYTF.

V and J are TRBV4-1 and TRBJ1-5; no definite D call. Trimming removed 0 bases at V and 7 bases at J, with 16 bases between. CDR1 is MGHRA and CDR2 is YSYEKL in the germline V gene. The CDR3 has 16 residues. The CDR3 loop is CASSQDGIGRSQPQHF. The CDR3 DNA is TGCGCCAGCAGCCAAGACGGCATCGGCAGATCCCAGCCCCAGCATTTT.

The J gene is TRBJ1-6, the V gene TRBV7-9, with D unresolved. The CDR3 consists of 13 residues. Per germline, CDR1 SEHNR and CDR2 FQNEAQ (reference sequence). Trimming took 5 bases from V and 9 from J, leaving 11 bases between them. Here the CDR3 reads CASSVLGISPLHF. CDR3 bases: TGTGCCAGCAGCGTCTTAGGGATTTCACCCCTCCACTTT.

The chain couples TRBV19 to TRBJ1-3; no definite D call. V lost 6 bases to trimming and J lost 0 bases, with 12 bases between them. The CDR3 runs to 15 residues. Germline CDR1 reads LNHDA; CDR2 reads SQIVND (reference sequence). CDR3 sequence: CASSGRRYSGNTIYF. The CDR3 DNA reads as TGTGCCAGTAGCGGTAGACGGTACTCTGGAAACACCATATATTTT.

CDR3 DNA sequence: TGTGCCAGCAGCTTCGGGGGTAGTGTCGCAGATACGCAGTATTTT. Translating gives CASSFGGSVADTQYF. The chain carries TRBV7-9 and TRBJ2-3, with D perhaps TRBD2 (6 bases). Deletions cut 3 bases from V and 4 bases from J, with 14 bases between. CDR3 length equals 15 residues. CDR1 is SEHNR, CDR2 FQNEAQ, per germline (reference sequence).

J is TRBJ2-1 and V is TRBV5-1, with 7 bases fitting TRBD2. The V gene's germline CDR1 is SGHRS and CDR2 YFSETQ. The V segment lost 4 bases and the J segment 6 bases; nucleotides outside the gene matches: 13. This CDR3 has 16 residues. CDR3 sequence reads: CASSGVLAGGSNEQFF. The CDR3 DNA follows: TGCGCCAGCAGCGGGGTCCTCGCCGGGGGGTCCAATGAGCAGTTCTTC.

This clone was seen a few times. The chain uses TRBV6-5 and TRBJ2-7, with 12 positions matching TRBD1. Germline CDR1 and CDR2: MNHEY and SVGAGI. J gave up 3 bases and V 4 bases, and 4 bases lay outside the gene matches. The CDR3 runs to 15 residues. The CDR3 sequence is CASSSRDRGRYEQYF. The CDR3 coding sequence is TGTGCCAGCAGTTCCCGGGACAGGGGGCGCTACGAGCAGTACTTC.

The chain uses TRBV19 and TRBJ1-2; possible D gene TRBD1, 5 bases. The V gene's germline CDR1 is LNHDA and CDR2 SQIVND (reference sequence). The CDR3 covers 16 residues. V dropped 7 bases and J dropped 4 bases, with 22 bases sitting between them. The DNA for the CDR3 is TGTGCCAGTAATACCGAGGGGAGTTTGGGTTCCTATGGCTACACCTTC. This translates into CASNTEGSLGSYGYTF.

The chain links TRBV7-4 to TRBJ1-4; D not certain. The CDR3 is 16 amino acids. Looked up from germline, CDR1 is SGHVT and CDR2 is SQSDAQ. V was cut by 3 bases and J by 4 bases, with 15 bases left in between. For the CDR3, the DNA is TGTGCCAGCAGCTTGGAGTTTGGGGTGGGTAATGAAAAACTGTTTTTT. Translated: CASSLEFGVGNEKLFF.

The J gene is TRBJ1-1, the V gene TRBV6-5, with 11 bases lining up with TRBD1. The V segment lost 0 bases and the J segment 11 bases; nucleotides outside the gene matches: 8. The CDR3 spans 15 residues. The V gene's germline CDR1 is MNHEY and CDR2 SVGAGI. The CDR3 DNA reads as TGTGCCAGCAGTTACTCGAAAGGACAGGGGGCGAGGGCTTTCTTT. As protein: CASSYSKGQGARAFF.

This sequence joins TRBV7-9 and TRBJ1-1; no firm D call. The V end lost 4 bases, the J end lost 0 bases, and 6 bases lay between the germline ends. The germline V gene encodes CDR1 SEHNR and CDR2 FQNEAQ (reference sequence). The CDR3 extends over 13 amino acids. CDR3 protein: CASSSLMNTEAFF. CDR3 bases: TGTGCCAGCAGCTCTTTAATGAACACTGAAGCTTTCTTT.

The chain recombines TRBV12-5 with TRBJ1-4; D may be TRBD1 (6 bases). Trimming pared 2 bases from V and 2 bases from J, leaving 6 bases between. Germline V gives CDR1 LGHNT, CDR2 FRNRAP. CDR3 length equals 14 residues. The DNA for the CDR3 is TGTGCTAGTGGTTTGCAGGGGACTAATGAAAAACTGTTTTTT. Translation gives CASGLQGTNEKLFF.

The chain employs TRBV10-3 and TRBJ2-2; 12 nucleotides line up with TRBD2. The CDR3 extends over 15 amino acids. J gave up 5 bases and V 4 bases, and 2 bases lay outside the gene matches. The germline gives CDR1 ENHRY, CDR2 SYGVKD. In nucleotides, the CDR3 is TGTGCCATCAGTGGAGGGACTAGCGGGACCGGGGAGCTGTTTTTT. Protein: CAISGGTSGTGELFF.

V usage is TRBV30 and J usage is TRBJ2-5, with 10 positions matching TRBD2. The CDR3 has 13 residues. The V gene's germline CDR1 is GTSNPN and CDR2 SVGIG (reference sequence). V dropped 5 bases and J dropped 7; count of bases not matched to a gene: 7. The CDR3 protein is CAWASGGHGTQYF. In DNA, the CDR3 is TGTGCCTGGGCTAGCGGGGGCCACGGGACCCAGTACTTC.

The CDR3 is CASSEPGQGLSGHTEAFF. In DNA form, the CDR3 reads TGTGCCAGTAGCGAACCGGGACAGGGCCTTTCGGGGCACACTGAAGCTTTCTTT. The chain links TRBV19 to TRBJ1-1, with 9 positions matching TRBD1. Germline-derived CDR1 and CDR2 are LNHDA and SQIVND (reference sequence). CDR3 length: 18 amino acids. Germline trimming cut 6 bases from V and 3 bases from J; bases unmatched to any gene: 17.

This clone is a singleton in its sample. This chain links TRBV7-9 with TRBJ1-2, with TRBD1 identical over 8 bases. Germline trimming cut 5 bases from V and 6 bases from J; bases unmatched to any gene: 8. CDR1 is SEHNR and CDR2 is FQNEAQ in the germline V gene (reference sequence). The CDR3 length is 14 residues. As DNA, the CDR3 is TGTGCCAGCAGCCTGGGACAGGTCTGGGATGGCTACACCTTC. Protein sequence: CASSLGQVWDGYTF.

The genes are TRBV29-1 and TRBJ1-4, with a weak D call TRBD1 (6 bases). The CDR3 is made up of 14 amino acids. The V end lost 6 bases, the J end lost 2 bases, and 13 bases lay between the germline ends. From germline, CDR1 is SQVTM and CDR2 ANQGSEA. The CDR3 loop reads CSVRGGATNEKLFF. CDR3 coding DNA: TGCAGCGTAAGAGGGGGGGCGACTAATGAAAAACTGTTTTTT.

The rearrangement joins TRBV7-8 to TRBJ2-5; D possibly matches TRBD1 or TRBD2 (5 bases each). With 5 bases removed from V and 2 bases from J, the gap between germline ends came to 12 bases. Per germline, CDR1 SGHVS and CDR2 FQNEAQ. There are 14 residues in the CDR3. The CDR3, as DNA: TGTGCCAGCAGCCAGGGAGAGGCACAAGAGACCCAGTACTTC. This encodes CASSQGEAQETQYF.

The gene calls are TRBV19 and TRBJ1-6; 8 bases line up with TRBD1. The germline CDR1 and CDR2 sequences are LNHDA and SQIVND (reference sequence). J gave up 10 bases and V 5 bases, and 7 bases lay outside the gene matches. The CDR3 totals 14 residues. The CDR3 loop reads CASSSTGGESPLHF. CDR3 bases: TGTGCCAGTAGTTCAACAGGGGGAGAATCACCCCTCCACTTT.

The chain carries TRBV6-6 and TRBJ1-6; D is unresolved. Germline V gene sequence: CDR1 MNHNY, CDR2 SVGAGI (reference sequence). V lost 5 bases, J lost 10 bases, and 15 bases lay in between. The CDR3 consists of 14 residues. As DNA, the CDR3 is TGTGCCAGCAGTGTACACGAAAACCCCTCACCCCTCCACTTT. Its protein product is CASSVHENPSPLHF.

Only a few counts were recorded for this clone. This rearrangement joins TRBV4-3 to TRBJ2-7, with D perhaps assigned TRBD1 or TRBD2 (5 bases each). Germline loops: CDR1 LGHNA, CDR2 YSLEER. This CDR3 region has 15 residues. Trimming pared 4 bases from V and 3 bases from J, leaving 16 bases between. Here the CDR3 DNA reads TGCGCCAGCAGCCGAGACCGGGGCCATTACTACGAGCAGTACTTC. It is translated as CASSRDRGHYYEQYF.

This clone was seen a single time. The V gene is TRBV5-4, the J gene TRBJ1-2, with D unresolved. This CDR3 region has 13 residues. Trimming shortened V by 0 bases and J by 8 bases, and 11 bases separated the two germline ends. Germline V gene data show CDR1 as SGHNT and CDR2 as YYREEE (reference sequence). The CDR3 bases are TGTGCCAGCAGCTTGGCCGGAGGGCAGGGCTACACCTTC. This codes for CASSLAGGQGYTF.

The DNA for the CDR3 is TGTGCCAGCAGCCCGTACAGGGAGAACACTGAAGCTTTCTTT. It yields the protein CASSPYRENTEAFF. This rearrangement joins TRBV7-8 to TRBJ1-1; D possibly corresponds to TRBD1 (6 bases). The CDR3 contains 14 residues. Germline-derived CDR1 and CDR2 are SGHVS and FQNEAQ. The V gene lost 5 bases and the J gene lost 1 base, with 11 bases spanning the gap.

The CDR3 nucleotides are TGTGCCAGCTCCCCTTGGGAGACAGATCAGGGGGAGACCCAGTACTTC. As protein: CASSPWETDQGETQYF. This chain connects TRBV18 to TRBJ2-5, with a tentative D call TRBD1 (6 bases). The CDR3 is 16 residues long. V was trimmed by 6 bases and J by 5 bases, leaving 22 bases between them. Germline V CDR1 and CDR2: KGHSH, LQKENI.

The V gene is TRBV10-2, the J gene TRBJ1-3, with D possibly being TRBD1 (5 bases). CDR1 WSHSY and CDR2 SAAADI come from the germline V gene. Trimming removed 10 bases at V and 0 bases at J, with 19 bases between. CDR3 length: 16 residues. CDR3 loop: CATKAGTADSGNTIYF. The DNA of the CDR3 is TGCGCCACCAAGGCCGGGACGGCCGACTCTGGAAACACCATATATTTT.

The chain combines TRBV27 with TRBJ2-1; no reliable D call. The ends were cut back, 5 bases at V and 4 bases at J, with 9 bases in the middle. CDR3 length: 13 amino acids. CDR1 is MNHEY, CDR2 SMNVEV, per germline (reference sequence). CDR3 bases: TGTGCCAGCAGTCACAGACAATACAATGAGCAGTTCTTC. This translates into CASSHRQYNEQFF.

The V and J genes are TRBV5-1 and TRBJ2-7; no clear D. Germline V CDR1 and CDR2: SGHRS, YFSETQ. The germline V and J ends were trimmed by 0 bases and 6 bases, with 13 bases remaining between them. The CDR3 consists of 14 residues. This CDR3 is CASSLEVFHGEQYF. Here the CDR3 DNA reads TGCGCCAGCAGCTTGGAGGTGTTCCACGGCGAGCAGTACTTC. Together with reference TRBV5-1 and TRBJ2-7, the CDR3 gives the full variable domain: KAGVTQTPRYLIKTRGQQVTLSCSPISGHRSVSWYQQTPGQGLQFLFEYFSETQRNKGNFPGRFSGRQFSNSRSEMNVSTLELGDSALYLCASSLEVFHGEQYFGPGTRLTVT.

The chain is built from TRBV9 and TRBJ1-2, with 8 positions matching TRBD1. Germline assignment: CDR1 SGDLS and CDR2 YYNGEE. The length of the CDR3 is 16 residues. The V and J ends lost 5 bases and 6 bases, in that order; junction bases with no gene match: 15. The CDR3 here is CASSYTNRTGRHGYTF. The CDR3 DNA is TGTGCCAGCAGTTATACGAACCGGACAGGGAGGCATGGCTACACCTTC. Based on the CDR3 plus reference TRBV9 and TRBJ1-2, the full variable domain is DSGVTQTPKHLITATGQRVTLRCSPRSGDLSVYWYQQSLDQGLQFLIQYYNGEERAKGNILERFSAQQFPDLHSELNLSSLELGDSALYFCASSYTNRTGRHGYTFGSGTRLTVV.